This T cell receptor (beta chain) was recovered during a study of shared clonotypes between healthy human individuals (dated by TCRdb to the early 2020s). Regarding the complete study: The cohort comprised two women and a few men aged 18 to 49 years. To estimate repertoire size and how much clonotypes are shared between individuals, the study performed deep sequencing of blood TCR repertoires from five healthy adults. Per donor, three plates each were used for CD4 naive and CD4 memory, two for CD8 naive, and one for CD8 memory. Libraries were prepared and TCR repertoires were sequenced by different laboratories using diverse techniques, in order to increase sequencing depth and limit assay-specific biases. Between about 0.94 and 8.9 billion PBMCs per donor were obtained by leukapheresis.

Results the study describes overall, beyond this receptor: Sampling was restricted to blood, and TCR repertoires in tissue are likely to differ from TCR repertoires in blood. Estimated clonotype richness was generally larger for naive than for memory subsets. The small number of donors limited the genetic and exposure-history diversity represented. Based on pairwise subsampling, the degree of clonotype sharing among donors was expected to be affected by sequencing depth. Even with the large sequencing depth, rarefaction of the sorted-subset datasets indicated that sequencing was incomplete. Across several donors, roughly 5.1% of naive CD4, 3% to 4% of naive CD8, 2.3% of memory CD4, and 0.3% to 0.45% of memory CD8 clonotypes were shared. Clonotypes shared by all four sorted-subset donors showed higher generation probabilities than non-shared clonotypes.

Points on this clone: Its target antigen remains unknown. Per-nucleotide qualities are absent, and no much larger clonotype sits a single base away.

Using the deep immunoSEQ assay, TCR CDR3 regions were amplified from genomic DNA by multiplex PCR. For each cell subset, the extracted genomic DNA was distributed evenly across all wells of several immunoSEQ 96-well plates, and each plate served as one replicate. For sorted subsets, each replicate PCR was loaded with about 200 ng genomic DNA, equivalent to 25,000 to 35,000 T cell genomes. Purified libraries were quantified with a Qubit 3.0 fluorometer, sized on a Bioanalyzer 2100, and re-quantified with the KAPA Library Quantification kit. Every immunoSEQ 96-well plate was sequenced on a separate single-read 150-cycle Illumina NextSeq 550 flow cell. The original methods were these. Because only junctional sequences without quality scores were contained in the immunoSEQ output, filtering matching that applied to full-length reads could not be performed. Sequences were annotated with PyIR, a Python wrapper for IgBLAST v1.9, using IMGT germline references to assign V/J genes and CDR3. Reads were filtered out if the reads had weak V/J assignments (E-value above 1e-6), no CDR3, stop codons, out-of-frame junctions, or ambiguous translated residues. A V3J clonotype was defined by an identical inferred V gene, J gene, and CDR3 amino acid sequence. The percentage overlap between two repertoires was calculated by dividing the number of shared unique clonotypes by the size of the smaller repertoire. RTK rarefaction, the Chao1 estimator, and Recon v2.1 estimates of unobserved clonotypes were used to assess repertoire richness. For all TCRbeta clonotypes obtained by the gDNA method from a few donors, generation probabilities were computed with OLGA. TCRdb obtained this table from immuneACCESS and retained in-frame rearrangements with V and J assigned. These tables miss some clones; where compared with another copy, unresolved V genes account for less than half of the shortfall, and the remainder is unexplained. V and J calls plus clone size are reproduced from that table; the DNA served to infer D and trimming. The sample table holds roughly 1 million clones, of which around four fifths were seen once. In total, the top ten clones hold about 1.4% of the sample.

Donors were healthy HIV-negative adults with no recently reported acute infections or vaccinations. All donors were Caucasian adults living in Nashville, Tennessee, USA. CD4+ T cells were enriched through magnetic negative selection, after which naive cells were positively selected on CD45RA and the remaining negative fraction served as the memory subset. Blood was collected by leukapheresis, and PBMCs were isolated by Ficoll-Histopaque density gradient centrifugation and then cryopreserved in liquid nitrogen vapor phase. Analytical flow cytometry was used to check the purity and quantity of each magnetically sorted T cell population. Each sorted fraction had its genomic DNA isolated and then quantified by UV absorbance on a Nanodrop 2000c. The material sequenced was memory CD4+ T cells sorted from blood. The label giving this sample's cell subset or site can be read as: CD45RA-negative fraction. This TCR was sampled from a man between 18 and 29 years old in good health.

The nucleotides are TGTGCCAGTAGTATAGAACAGGAGAGAGGCTCACCCCTCCACTTT. The resulting protein is CASSIEQERGSPLHF. The receptor chain draws on TRBV19 and TRBJ1-6; the D gene is perhaps TRBD1, from 5 matching bases. In the germline V gene (reference sequence), CDR1 corresponds to LNHDA and CDR2 to SQIVND. V loses 0 bases of germline sequence and J loses 10 bases, and the interval between the two ends is 13 bases. Its CDR3 holds 15 amino acids, cysteine through phenylalanine. Only the CDR3 DNA is retained, 45 bases long and in frame from the first base. The reference TRBV19 and TRBJ1-6 proteins fill in what lies around the CDR3, so the full variable domain reads DGGITQSPKYLFRKEGQNVTLSCEQNLNHDAMYWYRQDPGQGLRLIYYSQIVNDFQKGDIAEGYSVSREKKESFPLTVTSAQKNPTAFYLCASSIEQERGSPLHFGNGTRLTVT.